This entry features one TCR beta chain sequence. This entry belongs to a study of blood T cell repertoires in COVID-19. As for the study in general: Recovered participants had two consecutive negative NP/OP PCR tests, healthcare professional clearance, or symptom resolution.

The study recruited people aged roughly 18 to 95 years across approximately 24 US areas. This CDR3 region has 15 residues. Trimming took off 0 bases at V and 4 bases at J, with 12 bases between the two ends. Germline V CDR1 and CDR2: LGHNA, YNFKEQ. TCRdb's copy holds only in-frame clones and misses some; the assay was immunoSEQ multiplex PCR. Here the sample spans over 200,000 clones, 86% being singletons. Input material: PBMCs or T cells enriched from blood (not recorded which). This chain links TRBV4-2 with TRBJ1-2; tentatively, D is TRBD1 (6 bases). The TCR comes from a woman aged 50 to 60 in a cohort exposed to, infected with or recovered from COVID-19 (not recorded which). CDR3 sequence reads: CASSQEVRGAYGYTF. CDR3 DNA: TGTGCCAGCAGCCAAGAGGTCAGGGGCGCCTATGGCTACACCTTC.